One T cell receptor beta chain is described in this entry. Its antigen is currently unknown. This entry comes from a study of T cell responses to AZD1222 COVID-19 vaccine. Study as a whole: The analysis combined second doses at about 4 or about 12 weeks. Broader study findings: CD4 TCRs linked to vaccination spanned spike, dominating at 160-218 and 743-854.

V trimming: 2 bases; J trimming: 5 bases; junction bases outside the gene matches: 9. This CDR3 contains 16 residues. Germline CDR1 MNHNY, CDR2 SVGAGI (reference sequence). Generated by immunoSEQ multiplex PCR, the TCRdb table keeps only in-frame clones and is missing some. Of more than 95,000 clones listed, approximately 88% are singletons. The source is an adult in good health. This sample comprised peripheral blood, obtained on day 0 of AZD1222 vaccination. The chain recombines TRBV6-6 with TRBJ1-1; 9 nucleotides agree with TRBD1. The CDR3 here is CASSYLRDRARTEAFF. The CDR3 region has the DNA TGTGCCAGCAGTTACCTTCGGGACAGGGCGAGGACTGAAGCTTTCTTT.